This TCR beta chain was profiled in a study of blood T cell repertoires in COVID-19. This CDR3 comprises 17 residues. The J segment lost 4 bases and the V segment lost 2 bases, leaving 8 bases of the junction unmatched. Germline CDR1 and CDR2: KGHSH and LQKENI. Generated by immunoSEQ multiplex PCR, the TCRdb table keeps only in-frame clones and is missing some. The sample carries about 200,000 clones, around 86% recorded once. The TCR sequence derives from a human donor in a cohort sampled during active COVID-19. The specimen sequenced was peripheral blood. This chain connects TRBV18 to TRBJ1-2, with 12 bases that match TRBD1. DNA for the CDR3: TGTGCCAGCTCACCAGAGGGACAGGGGGCGCGCGGCTATGGCTACACCTTC. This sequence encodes CASSPEGQGARGYGYTF.